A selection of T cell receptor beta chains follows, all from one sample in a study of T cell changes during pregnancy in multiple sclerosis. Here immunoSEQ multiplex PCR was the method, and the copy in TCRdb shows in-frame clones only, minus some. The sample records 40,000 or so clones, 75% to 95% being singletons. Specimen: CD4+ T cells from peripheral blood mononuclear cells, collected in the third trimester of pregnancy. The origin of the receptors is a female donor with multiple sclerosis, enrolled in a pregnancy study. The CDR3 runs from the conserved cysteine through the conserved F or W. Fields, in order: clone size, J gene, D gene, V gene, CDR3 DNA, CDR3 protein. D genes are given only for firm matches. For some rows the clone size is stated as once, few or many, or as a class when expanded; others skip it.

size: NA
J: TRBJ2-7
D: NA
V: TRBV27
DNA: TGTGCCAGCGGGCAGGCAGACTCCTACGAGCAGTACTTC
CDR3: CASGQADSYEQYF

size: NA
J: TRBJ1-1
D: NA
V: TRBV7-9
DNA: TGTGCCAGCAGCTTTATGGGCAGTGACACTGAAGCTTTCTTT
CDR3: CASSFMGSDTEAFF

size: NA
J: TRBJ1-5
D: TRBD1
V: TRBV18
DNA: TGTGCCAGCTCACCACTGGGGCAGGGGGATCAGCCCCAGCATTTT
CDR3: CASSPLGQGDQPQHF

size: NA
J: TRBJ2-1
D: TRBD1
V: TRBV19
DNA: TGTGCCAGTAGTCCCCGGGACAGGGGTTATTCCTACAATGAGCAGTTCTTC
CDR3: CASSPRDRGYSYNEQFF

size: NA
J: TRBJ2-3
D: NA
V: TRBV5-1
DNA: TGCGCCAGCAGCCCGGGACTGTCCAACACAGATACGCAGTATTTT
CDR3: CASSPGLSNTDTQYF

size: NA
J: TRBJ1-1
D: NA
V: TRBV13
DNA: TGTGCCAGCAGCTTAGAATCGGGGGGTCGGACTGAAGCTTTCTTT
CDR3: CASSLESGGRTEAFF

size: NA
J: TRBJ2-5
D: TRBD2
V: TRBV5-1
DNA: TGCGCCAGCAGCTCGGGCGGACTAGCGGGAGAGGGGGGAGAGACCCAGTACTTC
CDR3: CASSSGGLAGEGGETQYF

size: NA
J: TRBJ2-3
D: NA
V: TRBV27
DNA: TGTGCCAGCAGTTTGCAGGGTTTTGGCACAGATACGCAGTATTTT
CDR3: CASSLQGFGTDTQYF

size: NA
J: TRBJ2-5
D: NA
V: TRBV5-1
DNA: TGCGCCAGCAGCTCAGATGAGACCCAGTACTTC
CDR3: CASSSDETQYF

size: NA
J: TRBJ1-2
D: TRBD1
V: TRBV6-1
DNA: TGTGCCAGCAGTGAAGTGGGGACAGGGGGCTTAGGAACATCTGGCTACACCTTC
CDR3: CASSEVGTGGLGTSGYTF

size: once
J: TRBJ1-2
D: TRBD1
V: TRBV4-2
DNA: TGTGCCAGCAGCCAAGTGGACAGGGACTATGGCTACACCTTC
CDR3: CASSQVDRDYGYTF

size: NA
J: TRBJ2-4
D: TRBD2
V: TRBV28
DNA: TGTGCCAGCAGTCGTCTAGCGGGAGGGGGGGATAACATTCAGTACTTC
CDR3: CASSRLAGGGDNIQYF

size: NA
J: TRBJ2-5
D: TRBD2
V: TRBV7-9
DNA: TGTGCCAGCAGCCCCCGACTAGCGGGAGTAGGGTACCAAGAGACCCAGTACTTC
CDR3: CASSPRLAGVGYQETQYF

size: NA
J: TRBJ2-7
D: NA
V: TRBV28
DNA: TGTGCCAGCAGTTTCGGGGGTCTGAGCTACGAGCAGTACTTC
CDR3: CASSFGGLSYEQYF

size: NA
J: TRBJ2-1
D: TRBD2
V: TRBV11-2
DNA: TGTGCCAGCAGCGGGGGACTAGCGGGAGGGTCCGGGGAGCAGTTCTTC
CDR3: CASSGGLAGGSGEQFF

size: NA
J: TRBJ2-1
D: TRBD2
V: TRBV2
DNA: TGTGCCAGCAGTGAGCTCAGACTAGCGGGGGGGTACAATGAGCAGTTCTTC
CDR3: CASSELRLAGGYNEQFF

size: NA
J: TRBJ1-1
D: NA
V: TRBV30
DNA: TGTGCCTGGAGTCCGGGGGGCGCAGGTCAAGCTTTCTTT
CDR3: CAWSPGGAGQAFF